The present TCR beta chain was sequenced within a study of CD8+ T cells in alopecia areata. Study background: Tofacitinib therapy took 6 to 18 months; 6 months off drug came after.

This CDR3 is 14 amino acids long. Trimming took 7 bases from V and 3 from J; bases not matched to a gene: 8. Germline CDR1 is ENHRY and CDR2 is SYGVKD. Treatment described: oral pan-JAK inhibitor, 5-10 mg twice daily. Following RNA extraction, reverse transcription yielded cDNA that acted as the sequencing template. The assay was immunoSEQ multiplex PCR, and TCRdb's table has in-frame clones only and misses some. This table holds more than 150,000 clones, 40% to 55% found once. Points on this clone: Antigen unknown.

The study, taken as a whole, reports: Many expanded lesional clones persisted in scalp and blood during tofacitinib.

The sequence derives from a human donor with alopecia areata. This chain joins TRBV10-3 and TRBJ2-7; TRBD2 aligns across 8 bases. Sequenced material: CD8+ T cells sorted from blood, taken around week 53, from a patient treated with tofacitinib. The CDR3 protein is CAINPSGPLYEQYF. The CDR3 DNA reads as TGTGCCATCAACCCTAGCGGGCCTCTCTACGAGCAGTACTTC.